This passage covers 24 T cell receptor beta chains from one sample sequenced in a study of cytomegalovirus exposure and HLA in healthy donors (dated by TCRdb to 2016 to 2017). Receptor libraries were prepared by the immunoSEQ multiplex PCR assay. TCRdb mirrors the immuneACCESS table, restricted to in-frame sequences. Some clones are absent from its copies; in checked studies, under half trace to an unresolved V gene, and the reason for the others is unknown. The sample table records 150,000 to 200,000 clones; about 88% of these occur just once. The ten top clones hold about 3% of the sample. The sequenced material came from PBMCs. The receptors derive from a man younger than 35 in good health and CMV-seronegative.

The chain joins TRBV7-2 to TRBJ1-2, with D possibly matching TRBD1 (6 bases). Trimming shortened V by 4 bases and J by 4 bases, and 13 bases separated the two germline ends. The CDR3 contains 14 residues. CDR1 and CDR2 from the germline V gene are SGHTA and FQGNSA. CDR3 in amino acids: CASSSLRGGYGYTF. The CDR3 DNA follows: TGTGCCAGCAGCTCTCTCAGGGGTGGCTATGGCTACACCTTC. The variable domain in full, with the rest retrieved from reference TRBV7-2 and TRBJ1-2, is GAGVSQSPSNKVTEKGKDVELRCDPISGHTALYWYRQSLGQGLEFLIYFQGNSAPDKSGLPSDRFSAERTGGSVSTLTIQRTQQEDSAVYLCASSSLRGGYGYTFGSGTRLTVV.

In its sample, this clone was seen a few times. The rearrangement uses TRBV6-1 and TRBJ1-1, with D unclear. Germline loops: CDR1 MNHNS, CDR2 SASEGT. V gave up 11 bases and J gave up 2 bases, with 15 bases separating them. The CDR3 covers 13 residues. The CDR3 reads CASPRRGNTEAFF. As DNA, the CDR3 is TGTGCCTCTCCCCGGCGGGGTAACACTGAAGCTTTCTTT.

The chain couples TRBV19 to TRBJ1-1, with D unclear. With 7 bases removed from V and 4 bases from J, the gap between germline ends came to 16 bases. In germline, CDR1 is LNHDA, CDR2 SQIVND (reference sequence). The CDR3 contains 14 residues. The CDR3 is CASKSSAAGTEAFF. The CDR3 region has the DNA TGTGCCAGTAAGTCGTCGGCCGCGGGCACTGAAGCTTTCTTT.

The chain joins TRBV6-5 to TRBJ1-1; D unclear. CDR3 length: 13 residues. Trimming removed 0 bases from V and 6 bases from J, with 8 bases in between. The germline V gene has CDR1 MNHEY and CDR2 SVGAGI. The CDR3 loop is CASSYSTVSEAFF. The CDR3 DNA reads TGTGCCAGCAGTTACTCGACTGTGTCTGAAGCTTTCTTT.

The chain's CDR3 is CASSDSPGQPNTEAFF. CDR3 in DNA: TGTGCCAGCAGTGACTCGCCGGGACAGCCGAACACTGAAGCTTTCTTT. The V call is TRBV25-1, the J call TRBJ1-1; 7 nucleotides line up with TRBD1. The germline CDR1 and CDR2 sequences are MGHDK and SYGVNS. This CDR3 has 16 residues. V was pared by 3 bases and J by 1 base, with 8 bases of the junction left unmatched.

The gene calls are TRBV7-9 and TRBJ1-1; TRBD1 aligns across 7 bases. Germline lookup yields CDR1 SEHNR and CDR2 FQNEAQ (reference sequence). This CDR3 has 11 residues. The CDR3 DNA reads TGTGCAATTACAGGGGACACTGAAGCTTTCTTT. It encodes CAITGDTEAFF.

This clone appeared once. This rearrangement joins TRBV29-1 to TRBJ1-4; a possible D gene is TRBD1 (6 bases). Trimming took off 6 bases at V and 0 bases at J, with 11 bases between the two ends. The CDR3 has 14 amino acids. CDR1 SQVTM and CDR2 ANQGSEA come from the germline V gene. The DNA of the CDR3 is TGCAGCGTCGCCAGGACAGCAACTAATGAAAAACTGTTTTTT. The encoded protein is CSVARTATNEKLFF.

This clone was observed a few times. The J gene is TRBJ2-7, the V gene TRBV7-9; 11 bases map to TRBD2. V was clipped by 5 bases and J by 1 base; unmatched bases: 4. There are 15 residues in the CDR3. Germline V CDR1 and CDR2: SEHNR, FQNEAQ (reference sequence). The CDR3 sequence is CASSQWTSGSYEQYF. As DNA, the CDR3 is TGTGCCAGCAGCCAATGGACTAGCGGGTCCTACGAGCAGTACTTC.

The rearrangement joins TRBV11-2 to TRBJ2-1; D unclear. Germline V gene sequence: CDR1 SGHAT, CDR2 FQNNGV. This CDR3 region has 15 residues. Trimming pared 5 bases from V and 0 bases from J, leaving 11 bases between. In DNA form, the CDR3 reads TGTGCCAGCAGCGGCTCCCAAAGCTCCTACAATGAGCAGTTCTTC. Encoded protein: CASSGSQSSYNEQFF.

The chain combines TRBV6-6 with TRBJ2-5, with D possibly TRBD1 on 6 matching bases. V lost 2 bases, J lost 5 bases, and 18 bases lay in between. The CDR3 is 16 amino acids. The germline V gene encodes CDR1 MNHNY and CDR2 SVGAGI (reference sequence). CDR3 DNA: TGTGCCAGCAGTTACCCGGACAGCTATTGGGGGGAGACCCAGTACTTC. Its translation is CASSYPDSYWGETQYF.

This rearrangement joins TRBV25-1 to TRBJ2-1; D uncertain. CDR1 and CDR2 (germline): MGHDK, SYGVNS. Trimming shortened V by 4 bases and J by 7 bases, and 8 bases separated the two germline ends. This CDR3 is 12 amino acids long. In DNA, the CDR3 is TGTGCCAGCAGTGTAAGCAAGAATGAGCAGTTCTTC. This translates into CASSVSKNEQFF.

The chain links TRBV5-6 to TRBJ2-7, with 15 positions matching TRBD2. Germline assignment: CDR1 SGHDT and CDR2 YYEEEE. Germline trimming cut 4 bases from V and 1 base from J; bases unmatched to any gene: 6. This CDR3 region has 17 residues. The CDR3 is CASSHFGTSGRSYEQYF. The CDR3 nucleotides read TGTGCCAGCAGCCACTTCGGGACTAGCGGGAGGTCCTACGAGCAGTACTTC.

The V and J genes are TRBV13 and TRBJ1-1, with TRBD1 as a possible D gene (5 bases). Germline V lookup: CDR1 PRHDT, CDR2 FYEKMQ (reference sequence). There are 13 residues in the CDR3. V gave up 5 bases and J gave up 6 bases, with 13 bases separating them. This CDR3 is CASSLSQGSEAFF. CDR3 in DNA: TGTGCCAGCAGCCTCAGCCAGGGATCTGAAGCTTTCTTT.

A single count supports this clone. The chain is built from TRBV4-1 and TRBJ2-1; maybe TRBD2 (6 bases). Trimming took 3 bases from V and 5 from J, leaving 11 bases between them. The CDR3 consists of 14 residues. CDR1 and CDR2 from the germline V gene are MGHRA and YSYEKL. In DNA form, the CDR3 reads TGCGCCAGCAGCCACTTGGGACTGAACAATGAGCAGTTCTTC. Amino acid sequence: CASSHLGLNNEQFF.

V usage is TRBV5-1 and J usage is TRBJ2-7, with 8 positions matching TRBD1. The V gene's germline CDR1 is SGHRS and CDR2 YFSETQ. The V segment lost 3 bases and the J segment 2 bases; nucleotides outside the gene matches: 7. This CDR3 comprises 15 residues. Written as DNA, the CDR3 is TGCGCCAGCAGCTCGAGGGACAGGCTTCCCTACGAGCAGTACTTC. Protein product: CASSSRDRLPYEQYF.

This clone was seen only a few times. This rearrangement joins TRBV21-1 to TRBJ2-2; the D call in the table, TRBD1, was not verified against the DNA. TRBV21-1 is a listed pseudogene. The CDR3 consists of 15 residues. CDR3 loop: CASSKVRGSSGELFF. The CDR3, as DNA: TGTGCCAGCAGCAAAGTAAGGGGATCATCCGGGGAGCTGTTTTTT.

This chain links TRBV5-6 with TRBJ2-7; 11 positions match TRBD2. After removal of 4 bases from V and 2 bases from J, the junction contained 8 bases not matched to a gene. Per germline, CDR1 SGHDT and CDR2 YYEEEE. This CDR3 has 16 residues. The CDR3 DNA is TGTGCCAGCAGCCTCGAACTAGCGGGAGTCCCCTACGAGCAGTACTTC. This gives the protein CASSLELAGVPYEQYF. The whole variable domain, filled in from reference TRBV5-6 and TRBJ2-7, reads DAGVTQSPTHLIKTRGQQVTLRCSPKSGHDTVSWYQQALGQGPQFIFQYYEEEERQRGNFPDRFSGHQFPNYSSELNVNALLLGDSALYLCASSLELAGVPYEQYFGPGTRLTVT.

This sequence joins TRBV6-5 and TRBJ2-7; 11 bases match TRBD1. Germline-derived CDR1 and CDR2 are MNHEY and SVGAGI. CDR3 length: 14 residues. V shed 8 bases and J 5 bases; nucleotides not matched to a gene: 8. The CDR3 loop reads CASSGQGAPDEQYF. The CDR3 DNA reads TGTGCCAGCTCCGGACAGGGGGCTCCCGACGAGCAGTACTTC.

This chain connects TRBV28 to TRBJ2-5, with TRBD2 identical over 11 bases. CDR1 is MDHEN and CDR2 is SYDVKM in the germline V gene. V was pared by 5 bases and J by 3 bases, with 2 bases of the junction left unmatched. The CDR3 length is 14 residues. The CDR3 DNA reads as TGTGCCAGCAGTCAGACTAGCGGGAAAGAGACCCAGTACTTC. Protein product: CASSQTSGKETQYF.

V is TRBV29-1 and J is TRBJ1-2, with 9 bases lining up with TRBD1. In germline, CDR1 is SQVTM, CDR2 ANQGSEA. Trimming took 5 bases from V and 1 from J; bases not matched to a gene: 2. CDR3 length: 13 residues. CDR3 loop: CSVRDRDNYGYTF. DNA for the CDR3: TGCAGCGTTCGGGACAGGGATAACTATGGCTACACCTTC.

V is TRBV10-1 and J is TRBJ2-5; maybe TRBD2 (5 bases). V lost 4 bases and J 4 bases, leaving 16 bases between the germline ends. The CDR3 consists of 15 residues. Germline CDR1 reads WNHNN; CDR2 reads SYGVQD (reference sequence). The CDR3 here is CASSATVNRGETQYF. The CDR3 DNA reads TGCGCCAGCAGTGCAACGGTTAACCGGGGAGAGACCCAGTACTTC.

The chain employs TRBV4-1 and TRBJ1-2; 10 bases fit TRBD1. The germline gives CDR1 MGHRA, CDR2 YSYEKL. The CDR3 contains 15 residues. With 5 bases clipped from V and 8 bases from J, the junction kept 11 bases outside the gene matches. The CDR3 spells CASSYQRQGAGGYTF. The CDR3 nucleotides read TGCGCCAGCAGCTACCAACGACAGGGGGCAGGAGGCTACACCTTC.

The chain uses TRBV25-1 and TRBJ1-1, with 8 bases identical to TRBD1. The V segment lost 6 bases and the J segment 5 bases; nucleotides outside the gene matches: 5. The CDR3 runs 13 residues. CDR1 and CDR2 (germline): MGHDK, SYGVNS. The CDR3 loop reads CASRGTGLTEAFF. CDR3 bases: TGTGCCAGCAGGGGGACAGGACTTACTGAAGCTTTCTTT.

The rearrangement uses TRBV7-8 and TRBJ2-6; the D is unclear. Germline loops: CDR1 SGHVS, CDR2 FQNEAQ. Deletions cut 8 bases from V and 0 bases from J, with 17 bases between. This CDR3 contains 17 residues. The CDR3 spells CASYLTRTRSGANVLTF. The CDR3 bases are TGTGCCAGCTATTTGACACGTACGCGCTCTGGGGCCAACGTCCTGACTTTC.